This TCR beta chain was found in a study of T cell repertoires in cytomegalovirus infection. The wider study: CMV infection together with matching HLA type was indicated by public TCR beta signatures.

TCRdb re-called the reads with MiXCR, one entry per CDR3 protein. The sample records just over 150,000 distinct CDR3 sequences, around 24% being singletons. With 6 bases clipped from V and 2 bases from J, the junction kept 8 bases outside the gene matches. The CDR3 extends over 16 amino acids. This clonotype was found many times. This chain links TRBV12-3 or TRBV12-4 with TRBJ1-2, with TRBD1 identical over 11 bases. The TCR was taken from a human donor in good health (CMV status not recorded). Some clones in this sample may be carry-over from other donors' samples. Sequenced input: PBMCs. The CDR3 sequence: CASSPRGQGANYGYTF. Written as DNA, the CDR3 is TGTGCCAGCAGCCCAAGAGGACAGGGGGCGAACTATGGCTACACCTTC.